This T cell receptor (beta chain) was recovered during a study of blood T cell repertoires in COVID-19. CDR3 size: 13 residues. The germline V gene encodes CDR1 MNHEY and CDR2 SVGAGI. V was pared by 6 bases and J by 5 bases, with 14 bases between. Per the original data handling: Quantification of nucleated cells was approximated via reference gene primer amplification. The table came from immunoSEQ multiplex PCR; TCRdb's copy has only in-frame clones and leaves some out. That table is the source of V, J and clone size, and D and trimming were worked out from the DNA. The repertoire holds about 30,000 clones, roughly nine tenths seen once, with around two fifths in the top ten.

This clonotype was obtained from a man between 60 and 75 years old with active or convalescent COVID-19. The V and J genes are TRBV6-5 and TRBJ2-7; a possible D gene is TRBD2 (6 bases). Sequenced input: peripheral blood. The CDR3 region has the DNA TGTGCCAGCAGATTCCTGTCGGGAGACGAGCAGTACTTC. It codes for CASRFLSGDEQYF.